The 28 T cell receptor beta chains presented below share a single source sample, sequenced in a study of T cell clones after liver transplantation. This table comes from immunoSEQ multiplex PCR, and its TCRdb copy is limited to in-frame clones, with some not included. The profile covers roughly 70,000 clones, with 75% to 85% appearing a single time and about 0.63% taken by the ten largest. The sequencing used CD4+ T cells from blood, collected before liver transplant. Receptors originate from a human donor who received a liver transplant.

For the CDR3, the DNA is TGTGCCAGCAGGTCGACAGGCCGTAGGAGCTCCTACAATGAGCAGTTCTTC. This codes for CASRSTGRRSSYNEQFF. The rearrangement links TRBV28 to TRBJ2-1; weak D call: TRBD1 (6 bases). Per the germline V gene, CDR1 is MDHEN and CDR2 is SYDVKM. V dropped 6 bases and J dropped 0 bases, with 18 bases sitting between them. This CDR3 contains 17 residues. Full variable domain (rest looked up from reference TRBV28 and TRBJ2-1): DVKVTQSSRYLVKRTGEKVFLECVQDMDHENMFWYRQDPGLGLRLIYFSYDVKMKEKGDIPEGYSVSREKKERFSLILESASTNQTSMYLCASRSTGRRSSYNEQFFGPGTRLTVL.

V usage is TRBV6-5 and J usage is TRBJ1-2, with TRBD1 as a possible D gene (5 bases). With 10 bases removed from V and 0 bases from J, the gap between germline ends came to 9 bases. This CDR3 has 12 residues. Per the germline V gene, CDR1 is MNHEY and CDR2 is SVGAGI. This chain's CDR3 is CATAGSNYGYTF. In DNA form, the CDR3 reads TGTGCCACTGCAGGGTCTAACTATGGCTACACCTTC.

The chain employs TRBV5-1 and TRBJ2-7, with D perhaps matching TRBD1 (6 bases). CDR1 SGHRS and CDR2 YFSETQ come from the germline V gene. The CDR3 is made up of 16 amino acids. Trimming removed 5 bases at V and 2 bases at J, with 20 bases between. CDR3 protein: CASSLREQGGAYEQYF. CDR3 DNA sequence: TGCGCCAGCAGTTTGAGGGAACAGGGTGGCGCCTACGAGCAGTACTTC.

The genes are TRBV14 and TRBJ1-1; D is possibly TRBD1 (5 bases). The CDR3 covers 13 residues. CDR1 SGHDN and CDR2 FVKESK come from the germline V gene. V was trimmed by 4 bases and J by 8 bases, leaving 14 bases between them. The CDR3: CASSLTSGTEAFF. In DNA, the CDR3 is TGTGCCAGCAGCCTAACTTCAGGGACCGAAGCTTTCTTT.

The chain employs TRBV28 and TRBJ1-1, with unresolved D. The CDR3 runs to 17 residues. Germline CDR1 and CDR2: MDHEN and SYDVKM. Trimming removed 3 bases at V and 1 base at J, with 18 bases between. The CDR3: CASSLGGLRRANTEAFF. The CDR3 DNA sequence: TGTGCCAGCAGTTTGGGTGGGCTCCGAAGGGCGAACACTGAAGCTTTCTTT.

The V and J genes are TRBV19 and TRBJ1-2, with 7 bases lining up with TRBD1. V was clipped by 6 bases and J by 4 bases; unmatched bases: 8. Germline lookup yields CDR1 LNHDA and CDR2 SQIVND (reference sequence). The CDR3 is 14 amino acids. In nucleotides, the CDR3 is TGTGCCAGTAGCTCGAAGTGGGACAGCTATGGCTACACCTTC. Translated: CASSSKWDSYGYTF.

The gene calls are TRBV7-9 and TRBJ2-1; D not certain. V was pared by 1 base and J by 1 base, with 11 bases between. Per the germline V gene, CDR1 is SEHNR and CDR2 is FQNEAQ (reference sequence). The CDR3 is 16 residues long. CDR3 sequence: CASSLGGARSYNEQFF. In DNA, the CDR3 is TGTGCCAGCAGCTTAGGCGGAGCGAGGTCCTACAATGAGCAGTTCTTC.

V and J are TRBV29-1 and TRBJ2-1; D may be TRBD1 or TRBD2 (5 bases each). The CDR3 runs 12 residues. Trimming removed 4 bases from V and 8 bases from J, with 12 bases in between. Germline loops: CDR1 SQVTM, CDR2 ANQGSEA. DNA of the CDR3: TGCAGCGTTGGGGGGAGAGGGGATGAGCAGTTCTTC. Its protein is CSVGGRGDEQFF.

The V and J genes are TRBV29-1 and TRBJ1-1, with D unresolved. The V gene lost 1 base and the J gene lost 2 bases, with 8 bases spanning the gap. CDR3 length: 13 residues. Germline values: CDR1 SQVTM, CDR2 ANQGSEA. The CDR3 sequence is CSVEGHLNTEAFF. CDR3 DNA sequence: TGCAGCGTTGAAGGACACCTCAACACTGAAGCTTTCTTT.

With respect to this clone: A junction end diverges from the germline sequence, so it may reflect a read error. The chain carries TRBV6-5 and TRBJ1-5; D is undetermined. The CDR3 loop spans 15 amino acids. Germline lookup yields CDR1 MNHEY and CDR2 SVGAGI. In nucleotides, the CDR3 is TGTGCCAGCAGTTCCCAAGGAGTGGCGATTCAGCACCAGCATTTT. Amino acid sequence: CASSSQGVAIQHQHF.

V and J are TRBV5-4 and TRBJ2-3; TRBD1 matches 12 bases. The length of the CDR3 is 15 residues. Trimming took 2 bases from V and 6 from J; bases not matched to a gene: 4. Germline V gene data show CDR1 as SGHNT and CDR2 as YYREEE (reference sequence). The DNA for the CDR3 is TGTGCCAGCAGCTTCCGGGACAGGGGGCGTGATACGCAGTATTTT. This encodes CASSFRDRGRDTQYF.

The rearrangement uses TRBV7-6 and TRBJ1-2; unclear D gene. CDR3 size: 15 residues. Germline lookup yields CDR1 SGHVS and CDR2 FNYEAQ. The V gene lost 4 bases and the J gene lost 5 bases, with 17 bases spanning the gap. CDR3 sequence: CASSSILPGRYGYTF. CDR3 nucleotide sequence: TGTGCCAGCAGCTCGATACTACCGGGGAGATATGGCTACACCTTC.

J is TRBJ1-5 and V is TRBV18, with D uncertain. Germline V CDR1 and CDR2: KGHSH, LQKENI. CDR3 length equals 16 residues. Trimming removed 3 bases from V and 2 bases from J, with 14 bases in between. The CDR3 region has the DNA TGTGCCAGCTCACCCCCCTCCGCGAGGGGCAATCAGCCCCAGCATTTT. This codes for CASSPPSARGNQPQHF.

The chain links TRBV5-1 to TRBJ2-5; D unclear. Germline assignment: CDR1 SGHRS and CDR2 YFSETQ. The germline V and J ends were trimmed by 7 bases and 0 bases, with 13 bases remaining between them. The CDR3 runs to 14 residues. The CDR3 sequence is CASARGGNQETQYF. In DNA, the CDR3 is TGCGCCAGCGCCAGAGGTGGGAACCAAGAGACCCAGTACTTC.

The J gene is TRBJ2-5, the V gene TRBV18; perhaps D is TRBD1 or TRBD2 (5 bases each). Germline V gene lookup returns CDR1 KGHSH and CDR2 LQKENI. The CDR3 runs 15 residues. Deletions cut 2 bases from V and 5 bases from J, with 15 bases between. The CDR3 is CASSPEAGSRETQYF. For the CDR3, the DNA is TGTGCCAGCTCACCAGAGGCAGGGAGTCGTGAGACCCAGTACTTC.

V usage is TRBV10-3 and J usage is TRBJ2-3, with 10 bases that match TRBD2. J lost 3 bases, V lost 2 bases, and 5 bases had no gene match. The CDR3 spans 16 residues. Per germline, CDR1 ENHRY and CDR2 SYGVKD. CDR3 region: CAISEPPGLATDTQYF. CDR3 coding DNA: TGTGCCATCAGTGAGCCCCCGGGACTAGCGACAGATACGCAGTATTTT.

This clone has just a few counts. The chain carries TRBV10-1 and TRBJ2-7; 9 bases are shared with TRBD1. Trimming took 8 bases from V and 2 from J; bases not matched to a gene: 13. The CDR3 extends over 16 amino acids. Germline assignment: CDR1 WNHNN and CDR2 SYGVQD (reference sequence). The CDR3 is CASFHWDRAIPYEQYF. CDR3 sequence (DNA): TGCGCCAGCTTCCATTGGGACAGGGCGATCCCCTACGAGCAGTACTTC.

This chain links TRBV7-8 with TRBJ1-2, with a tentative D call TRBD1 (5 bases). CDR3 length: 14 residues. Germline V lookup: CDR1 SGHVS, CDR2 FQNEAQ. The V end was cut by 5 bases, the J end by 6 bases, with 16 bases between. The CDR3 here is CASSHYAGIDGYTF. The CDR3 DNA is TGTGCCAGCAGCCACTACGCAGGGATCGATGGCTACACCTTC.

The chain employs TRBV6-5 and TRBJ1-1; the D gene is possibly TRBD1 (5 bases). This CDR3 spans 15 amino acids. Trimming removed 4 bases at V and 0 bases at J, with 12 bases between. Germline V gene data show CDR1 as MNHEY and CDR2 as SVGAGI. For the CDR3, the DNA is TGTGCCAGCAGTTTCAGGGCCGCGATGAACACTGAAGCTTTCTTT. It yields the protein CASSFRAAMNTEAFF.

About this clone: Germline and junction disagree at one end, which may indicate a read error. The rearrangement joins TRBV15 to TRBJ2-4; 9 bases agree with TRBD2. The CDR3 is made up of 12 amino acids. Germline V lookup: CDR1 LNHNV, CDR2 YYDKDF (reference sequence). In DNA form, the CDR3 reads TGTGCCACCAGCAGAGTCCCGGGACTAGCATGGTTC. It yields the protein CATSRVPGLAWF.

This chain uses TRBV2 with TRBJ2-3, with a weak D call TRBD1 (5 bases). V was pared by 9 bases and J by 3 bases, with 13 bases between. This CDR3 region has 13 residues. Germline V gene data show CDR1 as SNHLY and CDR2 as FYNNEI. The chain's CDR3 is CARTQGWTDTQYF. The CDR3 DNA sequence: TGTGCCAGAACCCAGGGCTGGACAGATACGCAGTATTTT.

This chain joins TRBV28 and TRBJ2-3; 10 bases are a match to TRBD1. CDR1 and CDR2 from the germline V gene are MDHEN and SYDVKM. J gave up 4 bases and V 1 base, and 5 bases lay outside the gene matches. There are 16 residues in the CDR3. The CDR3 DNA sequence: TGTGCCAGCAGTTTATCCGGACAGGGGGGCCCAGATACGCAGTATTTT. The encoded protein is CASSLSGQGGPDTQYF.

This chain uses TRBV28 with TRBJ2-1; D gene uncertain. Germline-derived CDR1 and CDR2 are MDHEN and SYDVKM. This CDR3 region has 18 residues. The V and J ends lost 1 base and 4 bases respectively, with 20 bases between them. The CDR3 reads CASSLSVSRHSLYNEQFF. DNA for the CDR3: TGTGCCAGCAGTTTATCGGTTTCCAGGCATAGCCTTTACAATGAGCAGTTCTTC.

In this sample, this clone turned up a few times. CDR3 in DNA: TGTGCCAGCAGTTACGCACAGGCCTATGGCTACACCTTC. This translates into CASSYAQAYGYTF. The rearrangement links TRBV6-5 to TRBJ1-2; weak D call: TRBD1 (5 bases). The CDR3 extends over 13 amino acids. Trimming stripped 2 bases from V and 4 bases from J, with 8 bases between. CDR1 MNHEY and CDR2 SVGAGI come from the germline V gene.

The rearrangement joins TRBV6-6 to TRBJ1-4; D uncertain. This CDR3 is 14 amino acids long. The germline V and J ends were trimmed by 2 bases and 8 bases, with 12 bases remaining between them. From germline, CDR1 is MNHNY and CDR2 SVGAGI (reference sequence). The CDR3 DNA sequence: TGTGCCAGCAGTTACGAGAGAGGCGGGGAAAAACTGTTTTTT. This encodes CASSYERGGEKLFF.

V gene TRBV18 combines with J gene TRBJ2-7; tentative D call: TRBD2 (6 bases). Per germline, CDR1 KGHSH and CDR2 LQKENI. The CDR3 loop spans 12 amino acids. The V gene lost 4 bases and the J gene lost 4 bases, with 8 bases spanning the gap. The CDR3 DNA reads as TGTGCCAGCTCACTGAGCGGGTACGAGCAGTACTTC. Its protein product is CASSLSGYEQYF.

J is TRBJ2-7 and V is TRBV18; 8 bases map to TRBD1. This CDR3 is built from 15 residues. Germline V gives CDR1 KGHSH, CDR2 LQKENI. Germline trimming cut 2 bases from V and 4 bases from J; bases unmatched to any gene: 7. DNA of the CDR3: TGTGCCAGCTCACCATCGACAGGGGCGGGATACGAGCAGTACTTC. It translates to CASSPSTGAGYEQYF. Filled out from reference TRBV18 and TRBJ2-7, the complete variable domain reads NAGVMQNPRHLVRRRGQEARLRCSPMKGHSHVYWYRQLPEEGLKFMVYLQKENIIDESGMPKERFSAEFPKEGPSILRIQQVVRGDSAAYFCASSPSTGAGYEQYFGPGTRLTVT.

CDR3 DNA sequence: TGTGCCAGCAGGGGGGAACTAGCCGGGCCCGCTAAGGGGCAGTTCTTC. This translates into CASRGELAGPAKGQFF. This chain links TRBV11-2 with TRBJ2-1, with a weak D call TRBD2 (6 bases). The CDR3 is made up of 16 amino acids. Per germline, CDR1 SGHAT and CDR2 FQNNGV. V was clipped by 6 bases and J by 12 bases, with 27 bases between them. The full variable domain, rest sourced from reference TRBV11-2 and TRBJ2-1, is EAGVAQSPRYKIIEKRQSVAFWCNPISGHATLYWYQQILGQGPKLLIQFQNNGVVDDSQLPKDRFSAERLKGVDSTLKIQPAKLEDSAVYLCASRGELAGPAKGQFFGPGTRLTVL.